Listed here are 25 T cell receptor beta chains from one sample, sequenced in a study of blood T cell repertoires in COVID-19. Only in-frame clones appear in the TCRdb table, and some are missing; sequencing was by immunoSEQ multiplex PCR. The sample has roughly 140,000 clones, about 80% seen once. Sequenced: peripheral blood. The receptors here all came from a man between 65 and 85 years old who had recovered from COVID-19.

The J gene is TRBJ1-2, the V gene TRBV5-6, with TRBD1 matching over 10 bases. Germline CDR1 reads SGHDT; CDR2 reads YYEEEE. The CDR3 loop spans 15 amino acids. The ends lost 3 bases at V and 3 bases at J; junction bases unmatched: 5. The CDR3 loop reads CASSWRQGAYYGYTF. CDR3 nucleotide sequence: TGTGCCAGCAGCTGGAGACAGGGGGCGTACTATGGCTACACCTTC.

J is TRBJ1-2 and V is TRBV6-6; D perhaps matches TRBD1 (6 bases). Trimming stripped 0 bases from V and 2 bases from J, with 7 bases between. Germline V gene data show CDR1 as MNHNY and CDR2 as SVGAGI (reference sequence). This CDR3 has 14 amino acids. CDR3 nucleotides: TGTGCCAGCAGTTACTCGGGACAAAACTATGGCTACACCTTC. As protein: CASSYSGQNYGYTF.

The rearrangement uses TRBV2 and TRBJ2-7, with 10 bases fitting TRBD2. The CDR3 runs 15 residues. Trimming at V came to 3 bases and at J to 4 bases, leaving 6 bases not matched to a gene. Germline CDR1 reads SNHLY; CDR2 reads FYNNEI. The CDR3 DNA sequence: TGTGCCAGCAGTGAGCGGGGTAGCGGGAGGTACGAGCAGTACTTC. It specifies CASSERGSGRYEQYF.

V is TRBV27 and J is TRBJ1-5; D is ambiguous. The V end lost 6 bases, the J end lost 4 bases, and 10 bases lay between the germline ends. The germline V gene encodes CDR1 MNHEY and CDR2 SMNVEV (reference sequence). The CDR3 consists of 13 residues. The CDR3 loop is CASSLAGNQPQHF. The CDR3 nucleotides are TGTGCCAGCAGCCTAGCGGGGAATCAGCCCCAGCATTTT.

This chain joins TRBV27 and TRBJ2-7; 7 positions agree with TRBD1. The CDR3 contains 15 residues. CDR1 is MNHEY, CDR2 SMNVEV, per germline (reference sequence). Unmatched junction bases numbered 8, after V lost 6 bases and J lost 0 bases. The DNA of the CDR3 is TGTGCCAGCAGCCCGGGACAGTCAGCCTCCTACGAGCAGTACTTC. As protein: CASSPGQSASYEQYF.

V is TRBV6-5 and J is TRBJ2-7, with TRBD1 identical over 7 bases. Trimming at V came to 5 bases and at J to 7 bases, leaving 11 bases not matched to a gene. The germline CDR1 and CDR2 sequences are MNHEY and SVGAGI. This CDR3 region has 14 residues. The CDR3 reads CASSNRQGLGEQYF. The CDR3 nucleotides are TGTGCCAGCAGTAACCGACAGGGTCTCGGGGAGCAGTACTTC.

J is TRBJ1-1 and V is TRBV7-9; no reliable D call. V gave up 3 bases and J gave up 1 base, with 9 bases separating them. The germline V gene encodes CDR1 SEHNR and CDR2 FQNEAQ (reference sequence). CDR3 length: 14 amino acids. In DNA, the CDR3 is TGTGCCAGCAGCTTGGTCAGTCCGAACACTGAAGCTTTCTTT. This encodes CASSLVSPNTEAFF.

V is TRBV7-2 and J is TRBJ2-7; the D gene is possibly TRBD1 (5 bases). Between the trimmed V and J ends, which lost 4 bases and 3 bases, there was a span of 16 bases. The CDR3 has 15 residues. The germline V gene encodes CDR1 SGHTA and CDR2 FQGNSA. CDR3 residues: CASSYHWQGGYEQYF. The CDR3 DNA follows: TGTGCCAGCAGCTATCATTGGCAGGGCGGCTACGAGCAGTACTTC.

V gene TRBV19 combines with J gene TRBJ2-5; 7 nucleotides match TRBD2. CDR1 is LNHDA and CDR2 is SQIVND in the germline V gene (reference sequence). The CDR3 sequence is 16 residues long. V shed 5 bases and J 4 bases; nucleotides not matched to a gene: 13. CDR3 coding DNA: TGTGCCAGTAGTTTCTCCCGCGGGAGCGGTTCAGAGACCCAGTACTTC. Protein: CASSFSRGSGSETQYF. The variable domain in full, completed from reference TRBV19 and TRBJ2-5, reads DGGITQSPKYLFRKEGQNVTLSCEQNLNHDAMYWYRQDPGQGLRLIYYSQIVNDFQKGDIAEGYSVSREKKESFPLTVTSAQKNPTAFYLCASSFSRGSGSETQYFGPGTRLLVL.

The V and J genes are TRBV5-4 and TRBJ2-1; D gene uncertain. The V gene lost 4 bases and the J gene lost 9 bases, with 20 bases spanning the gap. The CDR3 is 15 amino acids. Germline V gene data show CDR1 as SGHNT and CDR2 as YYREEE (reference sequence). The CDR3 region is CASSPTHGGRREQFF. DNA of the CDR3: TGTGCCAGCAGCCCCACCCACGGCGGCCGCCGTGAGCAGTTCTTC.

The rearrangement links TRBV9 to TRBJ2-5, with D perhaps TRBD1 (6 bases). V was shortened by 0 bases and J by 6 bases, with 9 bases between the two germline ends. This CDR3 has 13 amino acids. The V gene's germline CDR1 is SGDLS and CDR2 YYNGEE. CDR3 nucleotides: TGTGCCAGCAGCGTAGGGGACACCCAGACCCAGTACTTC. Its protein is CASSVGDTQTQYF.

V and J are TRBV27 and TRBJ2-7; perhaps TRBD2 as D (6 bases). Trimming removed 5 bases from V and 4 bases from J, with 15 bases in between. CDR1 and CDR2 from the germline V gene are MNHEY and SMNVEV (reference sequence). The CDR3 is 14 residues long. CDR3 bases: TGTGCCAGCAGTCTCCGGGAGATAGGTTACGAGCAGTACTTC. Residues: CASSLREIGYEQYF.

The CDR3 region has the DNA TGTGCCAGCAGCCAATGGGAGATAAGCTCCTACGAGCAGTACTTC. Amino acid sequence: CASSQWEISSYEQYF. V usage is TRBV3-1 (or the pseudogene TRBV3-2) and J usage is TRBJ2-7; D might be TRBD2 (5 bases). V lost 2 bases and J lost 0, with 11 bases in between. The germline gives CDR1 LGHDT, CDR2 YNNKEL (reference sequence). The CDR3 loop spans 15 amino acids.

A remark on this clone: Different DNA sequences within this sample yield the same CDR3. The V gene is TRBV6-5, the J gene TRBJ1-2; D perhaps matches TRBD1 (5 bases). V lost 7 bases and J 2 bases, leaving 8 bases between the germline ends. The germline V gene has CDR1 MNHEY and CDR2 SVGAGI. The CDR3 spans 12 residues. In DNA form, the CDR3 reads TGTGCCAGCAAGGAGGGGAACTATGGCTACACCTTC. Residues: CASKEGNYGYTF.

The gene calls are TRBV2 and TRBJ2-3; 10 bases line up with TRBD2. V was clipped by 6 bases and J by 1 base; unmatched bases: 4. Germline V gene data show CDR1 as SNHLY and CDR2 as FYNNEI. There are 15 residues in the CDR3. The CDR3 sequence is CASRYLAGGTDTQYF. As DNA, the CDR3 is TGTGCCAGCAGGTACCTAGCGGGAGGCACAGATACGCAGTATTTT.

The chain links TRBV27 to TRBJ2-6; the match to TRBD1 covers 9 bases. CDR3 size: 16 residues. The junction had 2 bases not matched to a gene; V was cut back by 5 bases and J by 0 bases. Germline CDR1 MNHEY, CDR2 SMNVEV (reference sequence). The CDR3 DNA follows: TGTGCCAGCAGTCTGACAGGGGGCTCTGGGGCCAACGTCCTGACTTTC. As protein: CASSLTGGSGANVLTF.

This chain joins TRBV27 and TRBJ2-1, with 12 bases matching TRBD2. Germline lookup yields CDR1 MNHEY and CDR2 SMNVEV (reference sequence). V lost 3 bases and J lost 6; bases outside the gene matches: 6. The CDR3 is 16 residues long. This CDR3 reads CASSLQLAGGSNEQFF. CDR3 nucleotides: TGTGCCAGCAGTTTGCAACTAGCGGGAGGCTCCAATGAGCAGTTCTTC.

This clone was seen only once. The chain recombines TRBV2 with TRBJ2-3; 13 bases align to TRBD2. V gave up 6 bases and J gave up 1 base; unmatched junction bases: 7. This CDR3 is built from 17 residues. Germline assignment: CDR1 SNHLY and CDR2 FYNNEI. The CDR3 DNA reads TGTGCCAGCAGCTGGACTAGCGGGAGATTCGGCACAGATACGCAGTATTTT. Protein product: CASSWTSGRFGTDTQYF.

The J gene is TRBJ2-7, the V gene TRBV6-5; perhaps TRBD1 as D (6 bases). Looked up from germline, CDR1 is MNHEY and CDR2 is SVGAGI. The CDR3 has 12 residues. V lost 5 bases and J 3 bases, leaving 8 bases between the germline ends. The CDR3 region is CASSKQGYEQYF. CDR3 DNA sequence: TGTGCCAGCAGTAAACAGGGCTACGAGCAGTACTTC.

This chain connects TRBV25-1 to TRBJ2-7; 11 positions agree with TRBD2. The CDR3 consists of 15 residues. CDR1 is MGHDK and CDR2 is SYGVNS in the germline V gene. Trimming cost V 3 bases and J 2 bases; bases outside gene matches: 3. As DNA, the CDR3 is TGTGCCAGCAGTGAGGGGACTAGCGGAGCCTACGAGCAGTACTTC. This sequence encodes CASSEGTSGAYEQYF.

This clone occurred once. This sequence joins TRBV5-1 and TRBJ2-7; TRBD1 aligns across 7 bases. The junction had 2 bases not matched to a gene; V was cut back by 5 bases and J by 3 bases. The CDR3 contains 12 residues. CDR1 SGHRS and CDR2 YFSETQ come from the germline V gene. CDR3 amino acids: CASSSGGYEQYF. Here the CDR3 DNA reads TGCGCCAGCAGTTCAGGGGGCTACGAGCAGTACTTC.

This clone was seen a single time. The chain has TRBV5-1 and TRBJ1-2; 8 positions match TRBD1. The germline V gene has CDR1 SGHRS and CDR2 YFSETQ. Trimming at V came to 3 bases and at J to 4 bases, leaving 5 bases not matched to a gene. CDR3 length: 14 amino acids. The CDR3 DNA reads TGCGCCAGCAGCTCCAACAGGGGGAGCTATGGCTACACCTTC. Translation: CASSSNRGSYGYTF.

Written as DNA, the CDR3 is TGTGCCAGCAGTGGGACAGGGCCTACCACAGATACGCAGTATTTT. Translating it yields CASSGTGPTTDTQYF. The chain carries TRBV27 and TRBJ2-3, with 9 bases aligning to TRBD1. The V gene's germline CDR1 is MNHEY and CDR2 SMNVEV (reference sequence). The CDR3 covers 15 residues. Trimming took 5 bases from V and 2 from J; bases not matched to a gene: 5.

This clone was observed a few times. The chain links TRBV5-1 to TRBJ1-3; D unresolved. V gave up 0 bases and J gave up 4 bases, with 14 bases separating them. Germline values: CDR1 SGHRS, CDR2 YFSETQ. The CDR3 loop spans 16 amino acids. The CDR3 coding sequence is TGCGCCAGCAGCTTGGCCCGACTTAATGGGGGAAACACCATATATTTT. It yields the protein CASSLARLNGGNTIYF.

The chain links TRBV3-1 (or the pseudogene TRBV3-2) to TRBJ2-7; 8 bases align to TRBD2. Germline CDR1 and CDR2: LGHDT and YNNKEL (reference sequence). The CDR3 runs to 19 residues. V lost 0 bases to trimming and J lost 1 base; unmatched junction nucleotides: 14. Written as DNA, the CDR3 is TGTGCCAGCAGCCAAGATCTAGGGCGCGGGAGGACTATTTCCTACGAGCAGTACTTC. Protein product: CASSQDLGRGRTISYEQYF.